These T cell receptor beta chains were read from a single sample in a study of cytomegalovirus exposure and HLA in healthy donors. Here immunoSEQ multiplex PCR was the method, and the copy in TCRdb shows in-frame clones only, minus some. The sample includes fewer than 130,000 clones, about three quarters seen only once; the top ten take around 3.2%. Sequenced material: PBMCs. The receptors shown here come from a woman aged 55 to 70 in good health and CMV-seropositive. Both conserved end residues are part of each CDR3. Fields, in order: V gene, CDR3 protein.

V: TRBV25-1; CDR3: CASSLTGVGGTQYF
V: TRBV18; CDR3: CASSSGLEKLFF
V: TRBV28; CDR3: CASSSVSTWTSGRETQYF
V: TRBV5-1; CDR3: CASSTGLAGGNEQFF
V: TRBV29-1; CDR3: CSVVGLTHTDTQYF
V: TRBV30; CDR3: CAWSGTSVETQYF
V: TRBV18; CDR3: CASSPGGAGGSTDTQYF
V: TRBV5-4; CDR3: CASSSDREFQETQYF
V: TRBV5-1; CDR3: CASSDTSGIGNEQFF
V: TRBV11-1; CDR3: CASSRTDSSYNEQFF
V: TRBV5-1; CDR3: CASSLALAGHSGANVLTF
V: TRBV7-6; CDR3: CASSLAIQGEAFF
V: TRBV6-5; CDR3: CASNGGTGDGYTF
V: TRBV7-6; CDR3: CASSLGGSGSYPYNEQFF
V: TRBV4-1; CDR3: CASSRGARTSGRGGELFF
V: TRBV5-6; CDR3: CASSTPSGYEQYF
V: TRBV6-5; CDR3: CATQAESTDTQYF
V: TRBV19; CDR3: CASSISSSSIKFF
V: TRBV7-3; CDR3: CASSSRADTEAFF
V: TRBV7-9; CDR3: CASSPGQTNTEAFF
V: TRBV6-1; CDR3: CASSESGLYYGYTF
V: TRBV30; CDR3: CAWSVLRNTGELFF
V: TRBV6-1; CDR3: CASSAGQGAQPQHF
V: TRBV18; CDR3: CASSPPIRVWTQYF
V: TRBV7-9; CDR3: CASSFVGLAGYEQYF
V: TRBV2; CDR3: CASSPRPAGGYEQYF
V: TRBV9; CDR3: CASSAQWDSPYEQYF
V: TRBV28; CDR3: CASSLSRAGTDTQYF
V: TRBV30; CDR3: CAWSGLLQETQYF
V: TRBV7-8; CDR3: CASSFSNTEAFF
V: TRBV4-1; CDR3: CASSQDGRVSGANVLTF
V: TRBV19; CDR3: CASAPSGSGGANVLTF
V: TRBV18; CDR3: CASSPGQGSYEQYF
V: TRBV19; CDR3: CASSIQGGNEQFF
V: TRBV28; CDR3: CASSPAGERNEQYF
V: TRBV2; CDR3: CASSFQLVPDTQYF
V: TRBV9; CDR3: CASSVAQDRVYLSVDGYTF